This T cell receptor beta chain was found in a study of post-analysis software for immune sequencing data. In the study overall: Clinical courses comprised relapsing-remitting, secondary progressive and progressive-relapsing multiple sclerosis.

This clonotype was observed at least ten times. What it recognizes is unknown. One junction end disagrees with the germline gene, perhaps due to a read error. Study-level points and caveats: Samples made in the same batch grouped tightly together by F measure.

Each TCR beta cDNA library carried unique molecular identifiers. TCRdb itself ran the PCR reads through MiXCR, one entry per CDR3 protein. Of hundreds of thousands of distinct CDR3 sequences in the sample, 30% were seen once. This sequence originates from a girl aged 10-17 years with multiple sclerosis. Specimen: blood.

This CDR3 reads CASSVTPYNEQFF. The CDR3 nucleotides read TGTGCTAGCAGCGTGACCCCCTACAATGAGCAGTTCTTC. The gene calls are TRBV7-7 and TRBJ2-1; D gene unclear. This CDR3 is 13 amino acids long. From germline, CDR1 is SSHAT and CDR2 FNYEAQ (reference sequence).